This passage covers 32 T cell receptor beta chains from one sample sequenced in a study of PD-1 blockade in classical Hodgkin lymphoma. Time point here: cycle 4 day 1 (C4D1), after 6 weeks of nivolumab. Every one of the patients relapsed after autologous stem cell transplantation (brentuximab vedotin exposure was variable). The data were produced by immunoSEQ multiplex PCR, yet TCRdb's version contains in-frame clones alone and is incomplete. The sample comprises tens of thousands of clones, 90% of which are singletons, and more than 11% rests with the top ten. The sequences come from peripheral blood mononuclear cells (PBMCs), collected before the fourth cycle of nivolumab. Receptors originate from a human donor with classical Hodgkin lymphoma.

J is TRBJ1-2 and V is TRBV18; 7 positions agree with TRBD1. The CDR3 is 17 residues long. Germline values: CDR1 KGHSH, CDR2 LQKENI. V trimming: 5 bases; J trimming: 0 bases; junction bases outside the gene matches: 12. The CDR3 spells CASSITPGTATNYGYTF. In DNA, the CDR3 is TGTGCCAGCTCAATTACTCCCGGGACAGCGACTAACTATGGCTACACCTTC.

The chain is built from TRBV7-4 and TRBJ2-7; D is unclear. CDR3 length: 13 residues. The germline gives CDR1 SGHVT, CDR2 SQSDAQ. Trimming removed 3 bases from V and 0 bases from J, with 6 bases in between. This CDR3 reads CASSFWSSYEQYF. The CDR3 DNA sequence: TGTGCCAGCAGCTTTTGGAGCTCCTACGAGCAGTACTTC. Filled out from reference TRBV7-4 and TRBJ2-7, the complete variable domain reads GAGVSQSPRYKVAKRGRDVALRCDSISGHVTLYWYRQTLGQGSEVLTYSQSDAQRDKSGRPSGRFSAERPERSVSTLKIQRTEQGDSAVYLCASSFWSSYEQYFGPGTRLTVT.

The rearrangement joins TRBV5-1 to TRBJ1-2, with a tentative D call TRBD1 (5 bases). Trimming removed 4 bases at V and 8 bases at J, with 18 bases between. Germline CDR1 and CDR2: SGHRS and YFSETQ. The CDR3 sequence is 14 residues long. The CDR3 coding sequence is TGCGCCAGCAGCCCGACCCTTGGGGCCGAAGGCTACACCTTC. Translation gives CASSPTLGAEGYTF.

CDR3 nucleotide sequence: TGTGCCAGCAGTCCCCTGGGACAGGGAAAAGAGCAGTTCTTC. This sequence encodes CASSPLGQGKEQFF. This chain joins TRBV6-5 and TRBJ2-1; TRBD1 agrees at 9 bases. Germline values: CDR1 MNHEY, CDR2 SVGAGI. Losses at the gene ends were 5 bases for V and 10 bases for J; bases not matched to a gene: 9. The CDR3 has 14 residues.

The rearrangement joins TRBV29-1 to TRBJ1-4; TRBD1 aligns across 7 bases. This CDR3 has 13 amino acids. The J segment lost 3 bases and the V segment lost 6 bases, leaving 4 bases of the junction unmatched. Germline assignment: CDR1 SQVTM and CDR2 ANQGSEA. CDR3 DNA: TGCAGCGTAGCCAGGGGGTCTAATGAAAAACTGTTTTTT. Translating it yields CSVARGSNEKLFF.

This chain joins TRBV19 and TRBJ2-1, with a tentative D call TRBD2 (7 bases). The CDR3 spans 17 residues. The V end was cut by 7 bases, the J end by 4 bases, with 23 bases between. Germline V CDR1 and CDR2: LNHDA, SQIVND (reference sequence). CDR3 DNA sequence: TGTGCCAGTAACCGGGACATTGGATGGGGGGGATACAATGAGCAGTTCTTC. Translation gives CASNRDIGWGGYNEQFF.

The chain employs TRBV2 and TRBJ1-4; 7 bases agree with TRBD1. Germline values: CDR1 SNHLY, CDR2 FYNNEI. This CDR3 is built from 13 residues. The ends lost 7 bases at V and 4 bases at J; junction bases unmatched: 3. The CDR3 loop is CASNRGGNEKLFF. CDR3 nucleotides: TGTGCCAGCAACAGGGGCGGTAATGAAAAACTGTTTTTT.

This clone was picked up a small number of times. The genes are TRBV7-7 and TRBJ1-5, with 7 nucleotides matching TRBD1. CDR1 and CDR2 from the germline V gene are SSHAT and FNYEAQ (reference sequence). The CDR3 extends over 14 amino acids. CDR3 DNA: TGTGCTAGCGAAAGACAGGGATTCGGTCAGCCCCAGCATTTT. Translating gives CASERQGFGQPQHF.

Only one count was recorded for this clone. The rearrangement links TRBV5-1 to TRBJ2-3, with TRBD2 identical over 9 bases. There are 16 residues in the CDR3. Germline lookup yields CDR1 SGHRS and CDR2 YFSETQ. Unmatched junction bases numbered 2, after V lost 0 bases and J lost 0 bases. The CDR3 sequence is CASSLVAGGSTDTQYF. CDR3 nucleotides: TGCGCCAGCAGCTTGGTTGCGGGAGGGAGCACAGATACGCAGTATTTT. Variable domain in full (rest from reference TRBV5-1 and TRBJ2-3): KAGVTQTPRYLIKTRGQQVTLSCSPISGHRSVSWYQQTPGQGLQFLFEYFSETQRNKGNFPGRFSGRQFSNSRSEMNVSTLELGDSALYLCASSLVAGGSTDTQYFGPGTRLTVL.

The rearrangement links TRBV6-1 to TRBJ1-5; D perhaps matches TRBD1 (6 bases). CDR1 and CDR2 (germline): MNHNS, SASEGT. CDR3 size: 15 residues. Trimming took off 7 bases at V and 6 bases at J, with 19 bases between the two ends. The CDR3 region is CASTFRVQGGQPQHF. CDR3 DNA: TGTGCCAGCACTTTTCGAGTACAGGGTGGTCAGCCCCAGCATTTT.

The V and J genes are TRBV6-1 and TRBJ1-5; 8 nucleotides line up with TRBD1. Trimming at V came to 4 bases and at J to 13 bases, leaving 6 bases not matched to a gene. Per the germline V gene, CDR1 is MNHNS and CDR2 is SASEGT. CDR3 size: 12 residues. The CDR3 nucleotides read TGTGCCAGCAGTGTCTCCCGGGACAGGCAGCATTTT. Translated: CASSVSRDRQHF.

The V and J genes are TRBV14 and TRBJ2-7, with 16 bases lining up with TRBD2. Losses at the gene ends were 4 bases for V and 0 bases for J; bases not matched to a gene: 6. Germline assignment: CDR1 SGHDN and CDR2 FVKESK. The CDR3 length is 18 residues. CDR3 bases: TGTGCCAGCAGCCGACCGGGACTAGCGGGAGGGAGCTCCTACGAGCAGTACTTC. It codes for CASSRPGLAGGSSYEQYF.

The V and J genes are TRBV28 and TRBJ1-1, with TRBD1 as a possible D gene (6 bases). The CDR3 runs to 14 residues. Germline V gives CDR1 MDHEN, CDR2 SYDVKM. V lost 2 bases and J lost 5, with 12 bases in between. CDR3 sequence reads: CASSLPQGWTEAFF. CDR3 DNA sequence: TGTGCCAGCAGTTTACCACAGGGTTGGACTGAAGCTTTCTTT.

The chain combines TRBV14 with TRBJ1-4; the D gene is possibly TRBD1 (6 bases). The CDR3 totals 18 residues. Germline V gene data show CDR1 as SGHDN and CDR2 as FVKESK. Trimming took off 5 bases at V and 7 bases at J, with 26 bases between the two ends. The CDR3 DNA reads as TGTGCCAGCAGCGCAAGGGGAGTTTTGTGGGGGCTTGGTGAAAAACTGTTTTTT. It translates to CASSARGVLWGLGEKLFF.

The V call is TRBV7-3, the J call TRBJ2-7, with no clear D. Germline V gene sequence: CDR1 SGHTA, CDR2 FQGTGA. The ends were cut back, 7 bases at V and 5 bases at J, with 6 bases in the middle. The CDR3 extends over 10 amino acids. Here the CDR3 reads CASMGNEQYF. The CDR3 nucleotides read TGTGCCAGCATGGGGAACGAGCAGTACTTC.

This chain uses TRBV9 with TRBJ2-2; a weak D match, TRBD1 (5 bases). The CDR3 spans 16 residues. Trimming stripped 3 bases from V and 0 bases from J, with 12 bases between. Germline V lookup: CDR1 SGDLS, CDR2 YYNGEE. CDR3 coding DNA: TGTGCCAGCAGCGGTTACAGGCAAACGAACACCGGGGAGCTGTTTTTT. This gives the protein CASSGYRQTNTGELFF. The full variable domain, in which reference TRBV9 and TRBJ2-2 provide the parts outside the CDR3, is DSGVTQTPKHLITATGQRVTLRCSPRSGDLSVYWYQQSLDQGLQFLIQYYNGEERAKGNILERFSAQQFPDLHSELNLSSLELGDSALYFCASSGYRQTNTGELFFGEGSRLTVL.

The chain employs TRBV28 and TRBJ2-1, with 7 bases lining up with TRBD2. V shed 5 bases, J shed 6 bases, and the junction held 10 bases outside the gene matches. This CDR3 is built from 15 residues. CDR1 MDHEN and CDR2 SYDVKM come from the germline V gene. In DNA, the CDR3 is TGTGCCAGCAGTCCCCCCGGACTAGGGGCCAATGAGCAGTTCTTC. Translated: CASSPPGLGANEQFF.

The chain employs TRBV9 and TRBJ2-7, with TRBD2 identical over 7 bases. This CDR3 has 15 amino acids. Trimming removed 3 bases from V and 2 bases from J; junction bases left unmatched: 8. Germline V gene sequence: CDR1 SGDLS, CDR2 YYNGEE. As DNA, the CDR3 is TGTGCCAGCAGCGCCCAAACTAGCGACCCCTACGAGCAGTACTTC. As protein: CASSAQTSDPYEQYF.

The chain carries TRBV6-1 and TRBJ2-2; D unresolved. The V gene's germline CDR1 is MNHNS and CDR2 SASEGT. V lost 1 base to trimming and J lost 7 bases, with 7 bases between them. This CDR3 has 13 residues. CDR3: CASSEDPHGELFF. The CDR3 DNA reads TGTGCCAGCAGTGAAGATCCACACGGGGAGCTGTTTTTT.

The chain uses TRBV9 and TRBJ1-3; possibly TRBD1 for D (5 bases). The CDR3 consists of 15 residues. Germline values: CDR1 SGDLS, CDR2 YYNGEE. Trimming shortened V by 7 bases and J by 0 bases, and 14 bases separated the two germline ends. Here the CDR3 DNA reads TGTGCCAGCGGAAGAGGGGACCTCTCTGGAAACACCATATATTTT. It specifies CASGRGDLSGNTIYF.

This clone was counted a few times. The chain employs TRBV7-9 and TRBJ2-7; 8 nucleotides match TRBD1. The length of the CDR3 is 15 residues. CDR1 and CDR2 from the germline V gene are SEHNR and FQNEAQ (reference sequence). The J segment lost 12 bases and the V segment lost 3 bases, leaving 16 bases of the junction unmatched. CDR3: CASSLPGTGPFPRYF. The CDR3 region has the DNA TGTGCCAGCAGCTTGCCCGGGACAGGCCCGTTCCCCAGGTACTTC.

The chain employs TRBV30 and TRBJ2-2, with D perhaps matching TRBD2 (5 bases). The CDR3 runs to 13 residues. V lost 5 bases and J 7 bases, leaving 14 bases between the germline ends. Germline CDR1 is GTSNPN and CDR2 is SVGIG (reference sequence). CDR3 in DNA: TGTGCCTGGTCCCCCCGGGGTGTCGGGGAGCTGTTTTTT. Translated, it gives CAWSPRGVGELFF. Full variable domain (remainder filled in from reference TRBV30 and TRBJ2-2): SQTIHQWPATLVQPVGSPLSLECTVEGTSNPNLYWYRQAAGRGLQLLFYSVGIGQISSEVPQNLSASRPQDRQFILSSKKLLLSDSGFYLCAWSPRGVGELFFGEGSRLTVL.

The V gene is TRBV7-3, the J gene TRBJ2-3; perhaps TRBD2 as D (6 bases). The CDR3 loop spans 12 amino acids. The V and J ends lost 11 bases and 0 bases respectively, with 9 bases between them. Germline CDR1 is SGHTA and CDR2 is FQGTGA. The CDR3 protein is CAGGTSTDTQYF. The DNA for the CDR3 is TGTGCCGGAGGGACTAGCACAGATACGCAGTATTTT.

This clone showed up just a few times. This sequence joins TRBV5-6 and TRBJ2-5; 9 nucleotides line up with TRBD1. V shed 3 bases, J shed 5 bases, and the junction held 8 bases outside the gene matches. CDR3 size: 15 residues. The germline gives CDR1 SGHDT, CDR2 YYEEEE. CDR3 bases: TGTGCCAGCAGCTATCGGACAGGGGTCGTGGAGACCCAGTACTTC. It is translated as CASSYRTGVVETQYF.

V gene TRBV7-9 combines with J gene TRBJ2-7, with D possibly matching TRBD2 (5 bases). The CDR3 covers 15 residues. Trimming took 2 bases from V and 5 from J, leaving 16 bases between them. Germline CDR1 reads SEHNR; CDR2 reads FQNEAQ (reference sequence). CDR3 coding DNA: TGTGCCAGCAGCTTATTGCCCGGGATAGTTAACGAGCAGTACTTC. Translation: CASSLLPGIVNEQYF.

This rearrangement joins TRBV5-5 to TRBJ2-7; TRBD2 aligns across 13 bases. The CDR3 is 14 amino acids. Germline V gene data show CDR1 as SGHKS and CDR2 as YYEKEE (reference sequence). V was clipped by 6 bases and J by 4 bases; unmatched bases: 4. CDR3 bases: TGTGCCAGCACCCTGACTAGCGGGAGGTACGAGCAGTACTTC. As protein: CASTLTSGRYEQYF.

The rearrangement links TRBV6-5 to TRBJ2-7; 8 bases line up with TRBD1. V lost 5 bases, J lost 3 bases, and 3 bases stayed unmatched. CDR1 is MNHEY and CDR2 is SVGAGI in the germline V gene. The CDR3 is 13 amino acids. The CDR3, as DNA: TGTGCCAGCAGTCGACAGGGGAGCTACGAGCAGTACTTC. It translates to CASSRQGSYEQYF.

The table lists this clone with a count of one. Other DNA sequences from this sample encode an identical CDR3 as well. J is TRBJ1-1 and V is TRBV7-9; no definite D call. V was trimmed by 7 bases and J by 8 bases, leaving 14 bases between them. Germline V CDR1 and CDR2: SEHNR, FQNEAQ (reference sequence). This CDR3 region has 12 residues. The CDR3 here is CASTLGGSEAFF. CDR3 coding DNA: TGTGCCAGCACCTTGGGCGGTAGCGAAGCTTTCTTT.

This chain joins TRBV7-9 and TRBJ1-2; 9 nucleotides match TRBD1. This CDR3 has 17 amino acids. Germline assignment: CDR1 SEHNR and CDR2 FQNEAQ (reference sequence). The J segment lost 3 bases and the V segment lost 0 bases, leaving 8 bases of the junction unmatched. The CDR3 sequence: CASSLAPGQGGYYGYTF. In DNA form, the CDR3 reads TGTGCCAGCAGCTTAGCGCCGGGACAGGGTGGATACTATGGCTACACCTTC.

This chain joins TRBV28 and TRBJ2-6, with 9 nucleotides matching TRBD2. The CDR3 contains 16 residues. Germline CDR1 and CDR2: MDHEN and SYDVKM. The ends lost 3 bases at V and 4 bases at J; junction bases unmatched: 4. Here the CDR3 reads CASSLGLASGANVLTF. The CDR3 DNA sequence: TGTGCCAGCAGTTTGGGACTAGCCTCCGGGGCCAACGTCCTGACTTTC.

V gene TRBV5-1 combines with J gene TRBJ2-1; D gene ambiguous. The ends were cut back, 1 base at V and 2 bases at J, with 4 bases in the middle. The CDR3 has 13 amino acids. CDR1 and CDR2 (germline): SGHRS, YFSETQ. The CDR3 region has the DNA TGCGCCAGCAGCTTGTCTACCTACAATGAGCAGTTCTTC. Translated: CASSLSTYNEQFF.

A remark on this clone: The sample has other DNA sequences that encode this CDR3 too. The chain is built from TRBV12-5 and TRBJ2-7, with 8 positions matching TRBD2. The CDR3 extends over 18 amino acids. V dropped 1 base and J dropped 3; count of bases not matched to a gene: 14. Germline CDR1 and CDR2: LGHNT and FRNRAP. The CDR3 DNA reads TGTGCTAGTGGTTTGGCCCCACTGGCGGGAGGAAATTACTACGAGCAGTACTTC. Its translation is CASGLAPLAGGNYYEQYF. The entire variable domain, with the rest obtained from reference TRBV12-5 and TRBJ2-7, is as follows: DARVTQTPRHKVTEMGQEVTMRCQPILGHNTVFWYRQTMMQGLELLAYFRNRAPLDDSGMPKDRFSAEMPDATLATLKIQPSEPRDSAVYFCASGLAPLAGGNYYEQYFGPGTRLTVT.